Listed below are T cell receptor beta chains from one sample, sequenced in a study of graft-versus-host responses after intestinal transplantation. These receptors have no identified antigens. The table came from immunoSEQ multiplex PCR; TCRdb's copy has only in-frame clones and leaves some out. The sample holds 90,000 to 95,000 clones; about 90% are singletons and the top ten take approximately 5.6%. Sample: unstimulated CD8+ T cells sorted from spleen or lymph node cells, taken before intestinal transplant. The receptors stem from a human donor who received an intestinal transplant. The conserved cysteine and the conserved F or W are not part of the CDR3 here.

CDR3aa: ASSLGQGSLPYNEQF; v_gene: TRBV18
CDR3aa: ASRPGQTSTNEKLF; v_gene: TRBV6-6
CDR3aa: ASNPGAQTQY; v_gene: TRBV28
CDR3aa: ASSVAGVVQETQY; v_gene: TRBV9
CDR3aa: ASSQGPSLGYEQY; v_gene: TRBV4-1
CDR3aa: ASSLTSGIGDEQF; v_gene: TRBV9
CDR3aa: AWRHGGLFKSGYT; v_gene: TRBV30
CDR3aa: ASSHLELSQGVETQY; v_gene: TRBV4-1
CDR3aa: ASSSSGFYEQY; v_gene: TRBV2
CDR3aa: ASSVRAPNSPLH; v_gene: TRBV13
CDR3aa: ASSLDSNTIY; v_gene: TRBV5-4
CDR3aa: ASSPTGNSPLH; v_gene: TRBV9
CDR3aa: ASSIWTGANEKLF; v_gene: TRBV19
CDR3aa: ASSLVGNYGYT; v_gene: TRBV5-6
CDR3aa: ASSPGSSGLTDTQY; v_gene: TRBV18
CDR3aa: ASSLGLSNRGSDYGYT; v_gene: TRBV7-9
CDR3aa: ASSLEGQGGLEAF; v_gene: TRBV5-1
CDR3aa: ASSPSGYEQY; v_gene: TRBV5-6
CDR3aa: ASSITGGASVIEQY; v_gene: TRBV19
CDR3aa: ASSLGPTTQY; v_gene: TRBV28
CDR3aa: AISESKPNGYT; v_gene: TRBV10-3
CDR3aa: ASSKETSDGTDTQY; v_gene: TRBV6-1
CDR3aa: ASSFSVTHEQY; v_gene: TRBV7-7
CDR3aa: ASSRKTNEQF; v_gene: TRBV5-1
CDR3aa: ASSLSGGQETQY; v_gene: TRBV7-3
CDR3aa: ASSLGADFNEKLF; v_gene: TRBV5-5
CDR3aa: ASGLAGDYNEQF; v_gene: TRBV6-1